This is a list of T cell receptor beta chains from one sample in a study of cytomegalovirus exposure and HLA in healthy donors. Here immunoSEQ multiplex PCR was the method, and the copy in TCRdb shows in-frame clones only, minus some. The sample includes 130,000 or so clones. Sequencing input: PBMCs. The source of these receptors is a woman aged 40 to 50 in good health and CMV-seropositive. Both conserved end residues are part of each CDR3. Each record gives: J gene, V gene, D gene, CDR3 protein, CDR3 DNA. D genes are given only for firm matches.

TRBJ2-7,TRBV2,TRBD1,CASLGQDLLDEQYF,TGTGCCAGCCTGGGACAGGACCTTCTGGACGAGCAGTACTTC
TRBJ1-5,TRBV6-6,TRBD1,CASSPGTGNQPQHF,TGTGCCAGCAGTCCCGGGACAGGCAATCAGCCCCAGCATTTT
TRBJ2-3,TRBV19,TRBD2,CASSISVLAGGDTQYF,TGTGCCAGTAGTATCAGTGTACTAGCGGGAGGAGATACGCAGTATTTT
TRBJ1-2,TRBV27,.,CASSSRGGYGYTF,TGTGCCAGCAGTTCGCGGGGGGGCTATGGCTACACCTTC
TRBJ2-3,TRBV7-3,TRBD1,CASSRDFGTGSSDTQYF,TGTGCCAGCAGCCGAGATTTTGGGACAGGGAGTTCCGATACGCAGTATTTT
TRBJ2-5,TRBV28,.,CASSSRQTKTQYF,TGTGCCAGCAGTTCACGGCAGACAAAGACCCAGTACTTC
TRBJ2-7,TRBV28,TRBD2,CASRLSGGRYEQYF,TGTGCCAGCAGACTTAGCGGGGGTCGGTACGAGCAGTACTTC
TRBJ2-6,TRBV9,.,CASSDRLVHAGANVLTF,TGTGCCAGCAGCGACCGACTAGTCCATGCTGGGGCCAACGTCCTGACTTTC
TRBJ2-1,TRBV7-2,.,CASSLGHTTYNEQFF,TGTGCCAGCAGCTTAGGTCATACTACTTACAATGAGCAGTTCTTC
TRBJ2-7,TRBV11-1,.,CASSLVGTKGLRRYF,TGTGCCAGCAGCTTAGTCGGGACAAAAGGTCTTCGGAGGTACTTC
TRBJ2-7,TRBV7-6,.,CASSRAGTNYEQYF,TGTGCCAGCAGCCGAGCCGGGACAAACTACGAGCAGTACTTC
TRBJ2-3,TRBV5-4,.,CASSLRADTQYF,TGTGCCAGCAGCTTGCGGGCAGATACGCAGTATTTT
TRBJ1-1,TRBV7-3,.,CASSLGGPSEAFF,TGTGCCAGCAGCTTAGGGGGCCCGAGTGAAGCTTTCTTT
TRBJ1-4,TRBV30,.,CAWNPGRHTNEKLFF,TGTGCCTGGAACCCAGGGCGTCATACTAATGAAAAACTGTTTTTT
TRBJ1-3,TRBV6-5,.,CASSPEGNTIYF,TGTGCCAGCAGCCCGGAGGGAAACACCATATATTTT
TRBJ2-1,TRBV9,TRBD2,CASSVATGGRTSGRIFTYNEQFF,TGTGCCAGCAGCGTAGCTACGGGTGGAAGGACTAGCGGGAGAATTTTCACCTACAATGAGCAGTTCTTC
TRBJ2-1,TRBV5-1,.,CASSLALGFNEQFF,TGCGCCAGCAGCTTGGCGCTCGGGTTTAATGAGCAGTTCTTC
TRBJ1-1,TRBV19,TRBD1,CASRTGQGLNTEAFF,TGTGCCAGTCGCACCGGACAGGGGCTGAACACTGAAGCTTTCTTT
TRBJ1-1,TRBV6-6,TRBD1,CASSYLDRGSTEAFF,TGTGCCAGCAGTTACCTCGACAGGGGGAGCACTGAAGCTTTCTTT
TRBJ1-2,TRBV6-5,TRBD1,CAGRDQGQGIYGYTF,TGTGCCGGCAGGGACCAGGGACAGGGGATCTATGGCTACACCTTC
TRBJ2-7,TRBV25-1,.,CASLDRLSYEQYF,TGTGCCAGCCTTGACAGGCTCTCCTACGAGCAGTACTTC
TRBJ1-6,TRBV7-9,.,CARPPTYEGVDRPPLHF,TGTGCCAGGCCCCCTACTTATGAGGGGGTAGACCGTCCACCCCTCCACTTT
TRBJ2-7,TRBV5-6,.,CASSLASDGGPYEQYF,TGTGCCAGCAGCTTGGCATCCGACGGAGGACCCTACGAGCAGTACTTC
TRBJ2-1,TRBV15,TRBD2,CATSRREGLDSYNEQFF,TGTGCCACCAGCAGAAGGGAGGGACTAGACTCCTACAATGAGCAGTTCTTC
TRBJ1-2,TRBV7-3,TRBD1,CASSYTGGNGYTF,TGTGCCAGCAGTTATACAGGGGGCAATGGCTACACCTTC
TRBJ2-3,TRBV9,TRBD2,CASSPRTSGRWSTDTQYF,TGTGCCAGCAGCCCCCGGACTAGCGGGAGGTGGAGCACAGATACGCAGTATTTT